This section outlines one TCR beta chain sequence together with its context. Its target is not known. Assay used: immunoSEQ multiplex PCR; TCRdb lists only in-frame clones, some missing. The data hold roughly 5,200 clones, with 80% observed a single time. The data were taken from a study of immune evolution from preneoplasia to lung adenocarcinoma. Whole-study results and caveats: Top clone share appeared to fall from AAH through AIS, MIA, adenocarcinoma. Later-stage lesions seemingly showed higher T cell density and diversity than normal lung.

The sample was FFPE normal lung tissue adjacent to the tumor. The sequence was collected from a person aged 50-75 years with lung adenocarcinoma.

The CDR3 coding sequence is TGCGCCAGCAGCCAGAACACAGGGACATCCTACAATGAGCAGTTCTTC. Protein: CASSQNTGTSYNEQFF. J is TRBJ2-1 and V is TRBV4-1, with a tentative D call TRBD1 (6 bases). Per germline, CDR1 MGHRA and CDR2 YSYEKL. V gave up 3 bases and J gave up 1 base, with 13 bases separating them. This CDR3 has 16 residues.